This entry lists 9 T cell receptor beta chains sequenced from one sample in a study of blood T cell repertoires in COVID-19. Some clones are missing from TCRdb's copy, which holds only in-frame ones; the method was immunoSEQ multiplex PCR. Among roughly 200,000 clones, 81% were seen once, and the ten largest hold about 9.3%. The specimen sequenced was PBMCs or T cells enriched from blood (not recorded which). These receptors were taken from a man aged 35 to 55 who had recovered from COVID-19.

The V and J genes are TRBV4-1 and TRBJ1-2; TRBD1 aligns across 10 bases. The CDR3 runs to 16 residues. After removal of 0 bases from V and 8 bases from J, the junction contained 9 bases not matched to a gene. Germline V lookup: CDR1 MGHRA, CDR2 YSYEKL. For the CDR3, the DNA is TGCGCCAGCAGCCAAGACTTTGGGACAGGGGCCGTCGGCTACACCTTC. Amino acid sequence: CASSQDFGTGAVGYTF.

This clone was observed a few times. The chain uses TRBV5-1 and TRBJ2-2, with TRBD2 matching over 12 bases. The germline V gene encodes CDR1 SGHRS and CDR2 YFSETQ. CDR3 length: 15 amino acids. V trimming: 4 bases; J trimming: 7 bases; junction bases outside the gene matches: 5. The CDR3 nucleotides are TGCGCCAGCAGCCGGACTAGCGGGACTGTCGGGGAGCTGTTTTTT. The encoded protein is CASSRTSGTVGELFF.

The chain couples TRBV6-5 to TRBJ1-1, with a possible D match to TRBD1 (6 bases). The CDR3 runs to 15 residues. Germline lookup yields CDR1 MNHEY and CDR2 SVGAGI. Trimming took off 6 bases at V and 8 bases at J, with 22 bases between the two ends. CDR3: CASSSIQGPPSEAFF. The CDR3 DNA reads TGTGCCAGCAGCAGTATTCAGGGGCCCCCATCAGAAGCTTTCTTT.

The rearrangement links TRBV28 to TRBJ2-2, with D perhaps TRBD1 (6 bases). Germline V gene lookup returns CDR1 MDHEN and CDR2 SYDVKM. This CDR3 contains 15 residues. V was clipped by 6 bases and J by 3 bases, with 14 bases between them. CDR3: CASSGNPGDTGELFF. In DNA, the CDR3 is TGTGCCAGCAGCGGGAACCCAGGGGACACCGGGGAGCTGTTTTTT.

The CDR3 nucleotides read TGTGCCTGGGGCATCGGCGGGACAGATTACTTCGCGAACACCGGGGAGCTGTTTTTT. Its translation: CAWGIGGTDYFANTGELFF. The V call is TRBV30, the J call TRBJ2-2, with a weak D call TRBD1 (7 bases). The CDR3 sequence is 19 residues long. Germline CDR1 and CDR2: GTSNPN and SVGIG (reference sequence). The V and J ends lost 5 bases and 0 bases respectively, with 25 bases between them.

This chain uses TRBV19 with TRBJ1-5, with D tentatively TRBD1 (6 bases). CDR3 length: 16 amino acids. Per the germline V gene, CDR1 is LNHDA and CDR2 is SQIVND (reference sequence). V gave up 3 bases and J gave up 9 bases, with 21 bases separating them. The DNA for the CDR3 is TGTGCCAGTAGTATGAGGGTCGGACAGAGCATTACGCCCCAGCATTTT. This codes for CASSMRVGQSITPQHF. The whole variable domain, filled in from reference TRBV19 and TRBJ1-5, reads DGGITQSPKYLFRKEGQNVTLSCEQNLNHDAMYWYRQDPGQGLRLIYYSQIVNDFQKGDIAEGYSVSREKKESFPLTVTSAQKNPTAFYLCASSMRVGQSITPQHFGDGTRLSIL.

The chain couples TRBV19 to TRBJ1-1; D gene unclear. Trimming took off 3 bases at V and 5 bases at J, with 16 bases between the two ends. CDR1 and CDR2 (germline): LNHDA, SQIVND (reference sequence). This CDR3 comprises 15 residues. In DNA, the CDR3 is TGTGCCAGTAGTATCCTTAACACGGGAGAGACTGAAGCTTTCTTT. It translates to CASSILNTGETEAFF.

This rearrangement joins TRBV29-1 to TRBJ1-3; D perhaps matches TRBD1 (6 bases). Germline V gene sequence: CDR1 SQVTM, CDR2 ANQGSEA. The CDR3 totals 15 residues. V dropped 7 bases and J dropped 3 bases, with 19 bases sitting between them. This chain's CDR3 is CSAIGGGADGNTIYF. The CDR3 DNA reads TGCAGCGCAATTGGCGGGGGCGCCGATGGAAACACCATATATTTT.

This clone showed up just once. The rearrangement joins TRBV5-1 to TRBJ1-1, with a tentative D call TRBD1 (6 bases). The V gene lost 0 bases and the J gene lost 8 bases, with 14 bases spanning the gap. Germline V gene lookup returns CDR1 SGHRS and CDR2 YFSETQ. CDR3 size: 14 residues. The CDR3 DNA follows: TGCGCCAGCAGCTTGGGGGACGGGGACAAAGAAGCTTTCTTT. Encoded protein: CASSLGDGDKEAFF.